What follows are 9 T cell receptor beta chains derived from one specimen sequenced in a study of blood T cells in healthy people across ages. Next came a second PCR, run for 7 to 11 cycles, which used a sample-barcoded 5' primer along with a J-beta primer mix. TCRdb itself ran the 5' RACE reads through MiXCR, one entry per CDR3 protein. Among approximately 700,000 distinct CDR3 sequences listed, around 32% were seen once. The specimen was blood. The source is a woman older than 75 in good health.

In this sample, this clonotype turned up many times. The chain employs TRBV7-9 and TRBJ2-5; 15 nucleotides line up with TRBD2. V gave up 5 bases and J gave up 4 bases; unmatched junction bases: 5. The CDR3 extends over 16 amino acids. Germline V gives CDR1 SEHNR, CDR2 FQNEAQ (reference sequence). CDR3 DNA sequence: TGTGCCAGCAGCCCGGGACTAGCGGGGGGCGGAGAGACCCAGTACTTC. Translation gives CASSPGLAGGGETQYF.

At least ten counts were recorded for this clonotype. This rearrangement joins TRBV5-1 to TRBJ2-7; possibly TRBD1 or TRBD2 for D (5 bases each). Germline CDR1 and CDR2: SGHRS and YFSETQ. Between the trimmed V and J ends, which lost 2 bases and 6 bases, there was a span of 12 bases. This CDR3 region has 13 residues. CDR3 nucleotides: TGCGCCAGCAGCTTTTCAGGGACGCGCGAGCAGTACTTC. Encoded protein: CASSFSGTREQYF.

This clonotype was detected many times. This chain joins TRBV5-1 and TRBJ2-1, with 13 bases identical to TRBD2. CDR3 length equals 15 residues. The germline V gene encodes CDR1 SGHRS and CDR2 YFSETQ. With 3 bases clipped from V and 6 bases from J, the junction kept 3 bases outside the gene matches. CDR3 residues: CASSSGLAGINEQFF. CDR3 sequence (DNA): TGCGCCAGCAGCTCGGGACTAGCGGGGATCAATGAGCAGTTCTTC.

This clonotype was counted many times. DNA of the CDR3: TGTGCCAGCGGACAGGGACCCCGGTCCGGCTACACCTTC. Amino acids: CASGQGPRSGYTF. This rearrangement joins TRBV12-3 or TRBV12-4 to TRBJ1-2; TRBD1 matches at 8 bases. CDR3 size: 13 residues. With V trimmed by 8 bases and J by 8 bases, 10 bases remained unmatched.

The chain has TRBV18 and TRBJ2-7; the D is unclear. The V gene's germline CDR1 is KGHSH and CDR2 LQKENI. Trimming pared 2 bases from V and 7 bases from J, leaving 27 bases between. This CDR3 is built from 18 residues. In nucleotides, the CDR3 is TGTGCCAGCTCACCAGTTCAGGTCTCCGGCGGCTCCCCCCAGGAGCAGTACTTC. Its protein product is CASSPVQVSGGSPQEQYF. Supplemented by reference TRBV18 and TRBJ2-7, the full variable domain reads NAGVMQNPRHLVRRRGQEARLRCSPMKGHSHVYWYRQLPEEGLKFMVYLQKENIIDESGMPKERFSAEFPKEGPSILRIQQVVRGDSAAYFCASSPVQVSGGSPQEQYFGPGTRLTVT.

The table lists this clonotype with many counts. The rearrangement uses TRBV15 and TRBJ2-7; D is unresolved. CDR1 and CDR2 from the germline V gene are LNHNV and YYDKDF (reference sequence). This CDR3 is built from 16 residues. The V and J ends lost 2 bases and 0 bases respectively, with 14 bases between them. The chain's CDR3 is CATSRYILGSSYEQYF. The CDR3 DNA follows: TGTGCCACCAGCAGATACATCCTTGGCAGCTCCTACGAGCAGTACTTC. The variable domain in full, with the rest retrieved from reference TRBV15 and TRBJ2-7, is DAMVIQNPRYQVTQFGKPVTLSCSQTLNHNVMYWYQQKSSQAPKLLFHYYDKDFNNEADTPDNFQSRRPNTSFCFLDIRSPGLGDTAMYLCATSRYILGSSYEQYFGPGTRLTVT.

The CDR3 is CAWSVRAGLGNNEQFF. The CDR3 coding sequence is TGTGCCTGGAGTGTACGAGCAGGACTAGGCAACAATGAGCAGTTCTTC. The J gene is TRBJ2-1, the V gene TRBV30, with 7 bases fitting TRBD2. Germline lookup yields CDR1 GTSNPN and CDR2 SVGIG (reference sequence). Trimming took 0 bases from V and 5 from J; bases not matched to a gene: 10. The CDR3 runs 16 residues.

The rearrangement links TRBV12-3 or TRBV12-4 to TRBJ2-3, with D perhaps matching TRBD1 (5 bases). The CDR3 spans 14 residues. The ends were cut back, 4 bases at V and 4 bases at J, with 12 bases in the middle. As DNA, the CDR3 is TGTGCCAGCAGTTGGGGCATAAACGCAGATACGCAGTATTTT. It is translated as CASSWGINADTQYF.

This clonotype came up once. The rearrangement links TRBV20-1 to TRBJ2-7; 9 bases fit TRBD1. Germline V gene lookup returns CDR1 DFQATT and CDR2 SNEGSKA (reference sequence). With V trimmed by 5 bases and J by 2 bases, 4 bases remained unmatched. The CDR3 extends over 13 amino acids. Written as DNA, the CDR3 is TGCAGTGCTCCGGGACAGGGCCCCTACGAGCAGTACTTC. Protein sequence: CSAPGQGPYEQYF.